This TCR beta chain was sequenced in a study of vaccination and CD4 T cells after COVID-19. About the research overall: Subjects got two shots of BNT162b2 or mRNA-1273 vaccine. Post-vaccination samples were procured at a median of roughly 76 days following dose two (range 14 to 241). Overlapping spike peptides from SARS-CoV-2, HCoV-NL63, HCoV-OC43 and HCoV-229E served to stimulate the cells.

Treatment denoted: approximately 9-day PBMC culture with coronavirus spike peptide pools or control peptides (ViraFEST assay). ViraFEST used peptide pools to expand antigen-specific T cells and subsequently sequenced their TCRs. CDR3 size: 12 residues. Germline V gene lookup returns CDR1 SGHDN and CDR2 FVKESK. Deletions cut 0 bases from V and 4 bases from J, with 2 bases between. With respect to this clonotype: What it binds is not known.

CD4+ T cells that had been cultured provided DNA sequenced with the Oncomine TCR Beta short-read assay. Each CDR3 protein is one row after TCRdb ran MiXCR on the PCR reads. Among 20,000 to 25,000 distinct CDR3 sequences, nearly 55% were seen once, and the ten largest hold approximately 5.9%. The sequence was obtained from a human donor who had recovered from COVID-19. The sequenced sample consisted of CD4+ T cells from blood, cultured in vitro. The chain is built from TRBV14 and TRBJ2-3; D ambiguous. In DNA, the CDR3 is TGTGCCAGCAGCCAAGAATCAGATACGCAGTATTTT. Encoded protein: CASSQESDTQYF. The whole variable domain, filled in from reference TRBV14 and TRBJ2-3, reads EAGVTQFPSHSVIEKGQTVTLRCDPISGHDNLYWYRRVMGKEIKFLLHFVKESKQDESGMPNNRFLAERTGGTYSTLKVQPAELEDSGVYFCASSQESDTQYFGPGTRLTVL.